The sequence of this T cell receptor (beta chain) was determined in a study of cytomegalovirus exposure and HLA in healthy donors. Amplification used 60 Vbeta primers and 13 Jbeta primers. The repertoire was sequenced with immunoSEQ multiplex PCR; TCRdb's copy has only in-frame clones and lacks some. Its clone listing holds 150,000 to 200,000 clones. V shed 0 bases and J 8 bases; nucleotides not matched to a gene: 2. Per the germline V gene, CDR1 is SGDLS and CDR2 is YYNGEE. This CDR3 region has 13 residues. The chain joins TRBV9 to TRBJ1-2, with 9 bases identical to TRBD1. The TCR comes from a woman in her late teens or twenties in good health and CMV-seropositive. Sequencing was done on a sample of PBMCs. The DNA for the CDR3 is TGTGCCAGCAGCGTAGGGGGACAGGGAGGCTACACCTTC. Translation: CASSVGGQGGYTF.